This T cell receptor (beta chain) was captured in a study of a mutant IDH1 vaccine in newly diagnosed glioma. Germline lookup yields CDR1 SEHNR and CDR2 FQNEAQ (reference sequence). CDR3 length: 12 amino acids. V dropped 1 base and J dropped 8 bases, with 6 bases sitting between them. Turning to this clone: Its specificity is unknown.

TCRdb's table, derived via immunoSEQ multiplex PCR, lists solely in-frame clones and lacks some. The sample holds about 94,000 clones, under 90% seen once. Time point specified: week 47, end of study. The vaccine gave 300 ug of a 20-mer mutant IDH1 peptide subcutaneously per dose. The sample here was PBMCs, taken from a glioma patient whose treatment included an IDH1 peptide vaccine. V and J are TRBV7-9 and TRBJ2-1, with D hard to call. The TCR was taken from a woman in her fifties or sixties with glioma. The DNA of the CDR3 is TGTGCCAGCAGCTTAGGGCCCCATGAGCAGTTCTTC. It encodes CASSLGPHEQFF.